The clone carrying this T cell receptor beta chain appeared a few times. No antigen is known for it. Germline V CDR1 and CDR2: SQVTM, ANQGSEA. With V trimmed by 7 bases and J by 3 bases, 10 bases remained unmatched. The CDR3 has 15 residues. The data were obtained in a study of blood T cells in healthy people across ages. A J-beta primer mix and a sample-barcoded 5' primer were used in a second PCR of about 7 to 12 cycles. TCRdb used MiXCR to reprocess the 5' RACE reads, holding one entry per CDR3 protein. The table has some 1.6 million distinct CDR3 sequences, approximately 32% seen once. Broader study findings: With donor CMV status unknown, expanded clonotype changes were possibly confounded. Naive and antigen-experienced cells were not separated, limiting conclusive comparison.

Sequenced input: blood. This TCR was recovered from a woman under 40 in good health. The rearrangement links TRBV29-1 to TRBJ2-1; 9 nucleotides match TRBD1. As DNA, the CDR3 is TGCAGCGCTGGTGGGGGACAGGGTAACTACAATGAGCAGTTCTTC. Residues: CSAGGGQGNYNEQFF.